This T cell receptor (beta chain) was documented in a study of vaccination effects on CD4 cells after COVID-19. Study at large: There were a couple of convalescent patients who gave samples 16 days and one week before vaccination. General study findings and limits: Late in the post-vaccination period, infection-induced and vaccine-induced clones underwent marked clonal contraction.

Sequencing used immunoSEQ multiplex PCR; TCRdb keeps in-frame clones, though not all of them. Counted here are roughly 27,000 clones, 69% occurring once; the ten biggest clones make up 15% to 20%. Regarding this clone: Its antigen is not known.

Antigen-specific CD4+ T cell clonotypes were called by their expansion after viral peptide-pool culture in ViraFEST. An approximately nine-day culture period preceded the isolation of CD4+ T cells. This individual contracted SARS-CoV-2 between March and December 2020, as verified by PCR. Over 1.5 million PBMC per well were cultured with approximately 10 IU/ml IL-2 and 7.5 to 10 ug/ml peptides. Cultures got half-medium changes with IL-2 on days 3 and 7. V was clipped by 3 bases and J by 5 bases; unmatched bases: 4. The CDR3 has 14 residues. Germline values: CDR1 SGHTA, CDR2 FQGNSA. This sequence originates from a human donor who had a prior SARS-CoV-2 infection. Sequenced here: CD4+ T cells from PBMCs cultured with SARS-CoV-2 spike peptides, sampled before COVID-19 vaccination. The V gene is TRBV7-2, the J gene TRBJ2-5, with TRBD1 identical over 9 bases. CDR3: CASSLNRGLETQYF. The CDR3 nucleotides are TGTGCCAGCAGCTTGAACAGGGGGCTTGAGACCCAGTACTTC. Complete variable domain (other parts from reference TRBV7-2 and TRBJ2-5): GAGVSQSPSNKVTEKGKDVELRCDPISGHTALYWYRQSLGQGLEFLIYFQGNSAPDKSGLPSDRFSAERTGGSVSTLTIQRTQQEDSAVYLCASSLNRGLETQYFGPGTRLLVL.